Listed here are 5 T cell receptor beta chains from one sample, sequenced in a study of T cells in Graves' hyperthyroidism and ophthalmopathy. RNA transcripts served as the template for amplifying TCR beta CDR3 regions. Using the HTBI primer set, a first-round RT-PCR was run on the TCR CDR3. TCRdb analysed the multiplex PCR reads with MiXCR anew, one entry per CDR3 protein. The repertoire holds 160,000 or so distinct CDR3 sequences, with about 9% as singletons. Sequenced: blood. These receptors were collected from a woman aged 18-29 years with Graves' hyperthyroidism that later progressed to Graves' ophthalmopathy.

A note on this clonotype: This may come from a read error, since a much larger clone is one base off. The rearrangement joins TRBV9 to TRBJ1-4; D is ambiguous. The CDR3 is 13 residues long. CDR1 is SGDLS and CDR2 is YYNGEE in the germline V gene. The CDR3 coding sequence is TGTGACAGCAGCGTAGCAAGGGCAGGAAAACTGTTTTTT. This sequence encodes CDSSVARAGKLFF.

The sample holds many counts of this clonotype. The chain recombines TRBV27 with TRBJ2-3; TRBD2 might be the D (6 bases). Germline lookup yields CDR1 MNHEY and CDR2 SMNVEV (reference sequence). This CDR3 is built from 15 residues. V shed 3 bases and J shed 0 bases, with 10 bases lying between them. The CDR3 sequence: CASSFGGASTDTQYF. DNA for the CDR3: TGTGCCAGCAGTTTCGGCGGGGCTAGCACAGATACGCAGTATTTT.

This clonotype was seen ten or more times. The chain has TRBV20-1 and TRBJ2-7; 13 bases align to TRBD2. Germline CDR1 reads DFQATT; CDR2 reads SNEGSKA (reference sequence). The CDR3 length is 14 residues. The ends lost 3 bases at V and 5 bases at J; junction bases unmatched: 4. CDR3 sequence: CSARGTSGKNEQYF. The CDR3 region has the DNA TGCAGTGCTAGGGGGACTAGCGGGAAAAACGAGCAGTACTTC.

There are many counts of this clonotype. The CDR3 DNA sequence: TGTGCCACCAGTGACCCCCGGGACAGCCGCAATCAGCCCCAGCATTTT. Its translation: CATSDPRDSRNQPQHF. The gene calls are TRBV24-1 and TRBJ1-5; TRBD1 agrees at 7 bases. Trimming cost V 4 bases and J 2 bases; bases outside gene matches: 7. Germline V gene data show CDR1 as KGHDR and CDR2 as SFDVKD. This CDR3 is built from 16 residues.

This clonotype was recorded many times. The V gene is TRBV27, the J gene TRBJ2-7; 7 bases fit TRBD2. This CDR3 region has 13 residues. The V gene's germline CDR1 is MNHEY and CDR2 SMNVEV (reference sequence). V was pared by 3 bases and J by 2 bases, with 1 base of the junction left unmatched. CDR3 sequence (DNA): TGTGCCAGCAGTTTGGGGAGGGCCTACGAGCAGTACTTC. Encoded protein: CASSLGRAYEQYF.